This TCR beta chain was obtained from a study of cytomegalovirus exposure and HLA in healthy donors. Study context: Roughly 85 million unique TCRs from HLA-typed donors made up an early data release. Points from the study as a whole: Rare TCR sequences dominated, though some public TCRs recurred in many donors.

Primers for the PCR totalled 60 Vbeta and 13 Jbeta. The assay was immunoSEQ multiplex PCR, and TCRdb's table has in-frame clones only and misses some. The table lists 230,000 or so clones, around nine tenths of them singletons. The ends were cut back, 5 bases at V and 4 bases at J, with 9 bases in the middle. This CDR3 region has 12 residues. The V gene's germline CDR1 is SGDLS and CDR2 YYNGEE. With respect to this clone: No antigen is known for it.

Material: PBMCs. The TCR comes from a girl aged 2 to 9 in good health and CMV-seronegative. The chain couples TRBV9 to TRBJ1-2, with D possibly being TRBD1 (5 bases). CDR3 bases: TGTGCCAGCAGAGCAGGGCCCTATGGCTACACCTTC. Translated, it gives CASRAGPYGYTF.